This T cell receptor beta chain was recorded in a study of PD-L1 blockade in urothelial cancer. This CDR3 contains 14 residues. V gave up 1 base and J gave up 5 bases, with 11 bases separating them. Germline CDR1 is KGHSH and CDR2 is LQKENI. Clones were sequenced by immunoSEQ multiplex PCR, and TCRdb holds only the in-frame ones, with some missing. The top ten clones hold roughly 24% of a sample with about 40,000 clones, 75% to 90% of them seen once. Time point noted: peripheral blood 6 weeks after treatment start. The TCR originated in a man aged 55-75 years with urothelial cancer. Sample: PBMCs, taken around atezolizumab (anti-PD-L1) treatment. J is TRBJ2-5 and V is TRBV18; maybe TRBD2 (6 bases). CDR3 in DNA: TGTGCCAGCTCACCACTTAGCGGTTACGAGACCCAGTACTTC. Translation gives CASSPLSGYETQYF.